The T cell receptor beta chain under discussion was sequenced for a study of blood T cell repertoires in COVID-19. Overall study context: Spain, Italy and the United States supplied samples that represented acute and convalescent COVID-19. The analysed material was cDNA or gDNA that came from T cells, B-cell-depleted T cells, or PBMCs.

How the authors handled the data: Estimated nucleated cell counts came from reference gene primer amplification. Assay used: immunoSEQ multiplex PCR; TCRdb lists only in-frame clones, some missing. The D gene and trimming were derived from the DNA, and the V and J assignments and clone size from that table. The profile shows some 150,000 clones, 75% to 85% of them singletons. Losses at the gene ends were 4 bases for V and 2 bases for J; bases not matched to a gene: 9. Germline values: CDR1 MNHNS, CDR2 SASEGT. The CDR3 is made up of 18 amino acids. The clonotype was recovered from a man aged 60-69 years with acute or convalescent COVID-19. The sample was peripheral blood. J is TRBJ1-4 and V is TRBV6-1, with 11 bases lining up with TRBD1. The CDR3 loop reads CASSADRGRIGTNEKLFF. CDR3 DNA sequence: TGTGCCAGCAGTGCGGACAGGGGGCGGATCGGGACTAATGAAAAACTGTTTTTT.